The 14 T cell receptor beta chains in this list originate from one sample, sequenced in a study of T-cell reconstitution after alpha-beta-depleted transplantation in children. Notes on the study in general: From newly produced T cells came most of the T-cell counts and diversity one year after transplant.

These receptors are not linked to any known antigen. Researchers prepared the TCRbeta library using unique molecular identifiers, the study reports. One entry per CDR3 protein, called by TCRdb with MiXCR from the PCR reads. The table lists about 300,000 distinct CDR3 sequences, around 7.1% of them singletons. Specimen: peripheral blood, collected 360 days after TCRalphabeta/CD19-depleted stem cell transplant. These receptors originate from a female patient aged 2-9 years who had a stem cell transplant for Fanconi anemia, so the T cells may come from the graft donor.

The chain joins TRBV5-1 to TRBJ1-3, with D possibly matching TRBD1 (6 bases). Germline-derived CDR1 and CDR2 are SGHRS and YFSETQ. V dropped 0 bases and J dropped 1 base, with 14 bases sitting between them. The CDR3 is 17 residues long. The CDR3: CASSLDPGTQSGNTIYF. As DNA, the CDR3 is TGCGCCAGCAGCTTGGACCCCGGGACACAATCTGGAAACACCATATATTTT.

This clonotype was counted at least ten times. The chain joins TRBV3-1 to TRBJ1-2; D is possibly TRBD1 (5 bases). The CDR3 extends over 15 amino acids. Trimming left V 0 bases short and J 7 bases short, with 15 bases between. Germline CDR1 is LGHDT and CDR2 is YNNKEL (reference sequence). The CDR3 reads CASSQDKGTLVGYTF. CDR3 nucleotide sequence: TGTGCCAGCAGCCAAGATAAAGGGACTTTGGTTGGCTACACCTTC.

In this sample, this clonotype turned up a few times. V is TRBV7-3 and J is TRBJ1-3; D might be TRBD1 (6 bases). V was cut by 4 bases and J by 2 bases, with 21 bases left in between. Germline V CDR1 and CDR2: SGHTA, FQGTGA. The CDR3 has 18 residues. CDR3 nucleotide sequence: TGTGCCAGCAGCTCGCTTAAGGCGGAAAAGGGGGCTGGAAACACCATATATTTT. Its translation is CASSSLKAEKGAGNTIYF.

The sample holds many counts of this clonotype. The V gene is TRBV20-1, the J gene TRBJ2-3; tentatively, D is TRBD2 (6 bases). V gave up 8 bases and J gave up 3 bases, with 15 bases separating them. This CDR3 has 13 residues. Germline values: CDR1 DFQATT, CDR2 SNEGSKA (reference sequence). The CDR3 DNA reads TGCAGTATCCCTGGGGGGATAACAGATACGCAGTATTTT. This encodes CSIPGGITDTQYF.

This clonotype was seen at least ten times. The gene calls are TRBV5-1 and TRBJ2-2; 10 bases line up with TRBD2. The CDR3 spans 15 residues. Trimming took 2 bases from V and 3 from J; bases not matched to a gene: 1. Germline V gene lookup returns CDR1 SGHRS and CDR2 YFSETQ. As DNA, the CDR3 is TGCGCCAGCAGCTTTGGGACTAGCGACACCGGGGAGCTGTTTTTT. Its translation is CASSFGTSDTGELFF.

Notes on this clonotype: A much more abundant neighbour one base away suggests this may be a read error. The chain links TRBV27 to TRBJ2-1; tentative D call: TRBD1 (6 bases). This CDR3 has 14 amino acids. The germline gives CDR1 MNHEY, CDR2 SMNVEV (reference sequence). CDR3 amino acids: CASSPGGPGNEHFF. CDR3 bases: TGTGCCAGCAGCCCTGGGGGCCCGGGCAATGAGCACTTCTTC.

The chain couples TRBV5-4 to TRBJ2-3, with D tentatively TRBD1 (6 bases). Germline CDR1 and CDR2: SGHNT and YYREEE (reference sequence). V shed 3 bases and J shed 0 bases, with 11 bases lying between them. CDR3 length: 15 residues. As DNA, the CDR3 is TGTGCCAGCAGCTCTGGACAGTATAGCACAGATACGCAGTATTTT. Translation gives CASSSGQYSTDTQYF. Complete variable domain (other parts from reference TRBV5-4 and TRBJ2-3): ETGVTQSPTHLIKTRGQQVTLRCSSQSGHNTVSWYQQALGQGPQFIFQYYREEENGRGNFPPRFSGLQFPNYSSELNVNALELDDSALYLCASSSGQYSTDTQYFGPGTRLTVL.

This clonotype was detected ten times or more. This sequence joins TRBV12-3 or TRBV12-4 and TRBJ1-6; weak D call: TRBD1 (5 bases). V was cut by 7 bases and J by 9 bases, with 25 bases left in between. The CDR3 totals 17 residues. CDR3: CASTQEVASGGTSPLHF. The CDR3 region has the DNA TGTGCCAGCACTCAAGAGGTGGCGTCGGGAGGGACTTCACCCCTCCACTTT.

This clonotype was counted at least ten times. DNA of the CDR3: TGTGCCAGCACCCCGGTTTCAGCCAAAAACATTCAGTACTTC. Its protein is CASTPVSAKNIQYF. This sequence joins TRBV7-2 and TRBJ2-4; no reliable D call. Germline lookup yields CDR1 SGHTA and CDR2 FQGNSA. The V gene lost 7 bases and the J gene lost 0 bases, with 10 bases spanning the gap. This CDR3 comprises 14 residues.

This clonotype was seen at least ten times. The chain employs TRBV10-3 and TRBJ1-1, with D possibly matching TRBD1 (5 bases). The CDR3 is 15 residues long. Germline V CDR1 and CDR2: ENHRY, SYGVKD. V lost 0 bases and J lost 1, with 9 bases in between. The CDR3 region is CAISESGGPNTEAFF. Here the CDR3 DNA reads TGTGCCATCAGTGAGTCTGGGGGACCGAACACTGAAGCTTTCTTT.

The rearrangement uses TRBV2 and TRBJ1-2; D perhaps matches TRBD1 (5 bases). Germline lookup yields CDR1 SNHLY and CDR2 FYNNEI. This CDR3 is built from 13 residues. Trimming took off 7 bases at V and 8 bases at J, with 17 bases between the two ends. CDR3 DNA sequence: TGTGCCAGCACCGATTCGTGGGGACGGGGCTACACCTTC. Protein: CASTDSWGRGYTF.

A remark on this clonotype: A single base separates this from a much larger clone, so it may be a read error. CDR3 residues: CAISTGTSGGVLPGTQYF. CDR3 nucleotides: TGTGCCATCAGTACCGGGACTAGCGGGGGGGTTCTCCCTGGTACGCAGTATTTT. The chain links TRBV12-3 or TRBV12-4 to TRBJ2-3; 16 bases fit TRBD2. The CDR3 has 18 amino acids.

In its sample, this clonotype was seen a few times. The genes are TRBV9 and TRBJ2-5, with D maybe TRBD2 (6 bases). V was trimmed by 3 bases and J by 5 bases, leaving 17 bases between them. The CDR3 spans 15 residues. Looked up from germline, CDR1 is SGDLS and CDR2 is YYNGEE. The CDR3: CASSGEAGPGETQYF. The CDR3 region has the DNA TGTGCCAGCAGCGGAGAGGCGGGGCCCGGGGAGACCCAGTACTTC.

This clonotype was counted only a few times. The chain joins TRBV7-9 to TRBJ2-5; possible D gene TRBD2, 5 bases. CDR3 size: 13 residues. The ends were cut back, 5 bases at V and 2 bases at J, with 9 bases in the middle. The germline CDR1 and CDR2 sequences are SEHNR and FQNEAQ (reference sequence). CDR3 protein: CASSRLSQETQYF. CDR3 nucleotide sequence: TGTGCCAGCAGCCGACTATCTCAAGAGACCCAGTACTTC.